What follows is one T cell receptor beta chain and its context. This CDR3 is built from 14 residues. Trimming cost V 4 bases and J 4 bases; bases outside gene matches: 8. In germline, CDR1 is SGDLS, CDR2 YYNGEE. The sample belongs to a study of blood T cell repertoires in COVID-19. Study-level background: The United States, Italy and Spain were the sources of the acute and convalescent COVID-19 samples. Sample material is recorded as cDNA or gDNA derived from T cells, B-cell-depleted T cells, or PBMCs.

Per the study methods: Estimated nucleated cell counts came from reference gene primer amplification. Profiling relied on immunoSEQ multiplex PCR, and the TCRdb table lists in-frame clones only, not all of them. D and trimming come from the DNA, and the V and J calls and clone size come from that table. This sample has about 200,000 clones, with over 70% found just once. The origin of this receptor is a woman aged 80 or older with acute or convalescent COVID-19. The sequenced material came from peripheral blood. The genes are TRBV9 and TRBJ2-7, with 7 bases identical to TRBD1. DNA of the CDR3: TGTGCCAGCAGCACCGGAGGACAGGCGTACGAGCAGTACTTC. Translating it yields CASSTGGQAYEQYF.